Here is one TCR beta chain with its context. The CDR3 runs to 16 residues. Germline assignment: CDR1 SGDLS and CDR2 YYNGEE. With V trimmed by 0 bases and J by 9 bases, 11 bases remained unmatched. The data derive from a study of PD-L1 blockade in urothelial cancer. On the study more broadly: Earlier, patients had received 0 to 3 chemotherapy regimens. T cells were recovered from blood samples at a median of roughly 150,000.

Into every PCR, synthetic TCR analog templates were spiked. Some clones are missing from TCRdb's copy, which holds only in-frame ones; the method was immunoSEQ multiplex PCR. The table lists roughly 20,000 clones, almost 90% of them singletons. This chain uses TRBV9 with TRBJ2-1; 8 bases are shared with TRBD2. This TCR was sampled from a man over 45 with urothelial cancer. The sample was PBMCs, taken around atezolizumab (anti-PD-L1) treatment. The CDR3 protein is CASSVDLAGGNIEQFF. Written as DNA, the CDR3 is TGTGCCAGCAGCGTAGATTTGGCGGGAGGTAATATTGAGCAGTTCTTC. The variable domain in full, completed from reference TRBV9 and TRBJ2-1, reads DSGVTQTPKHLITATGQRVTLRCSPRSGDLSVYWYQQSLDQGLQFLIQYYNGEERAKGNILERFSAQQFPDLHSELNLSSLELGDSALYFCASSVDLAGGNIEQFFGPGTRLTVL.